The 7 T cell receptor beta chains given below trace back to one sample, sequenced in a study of blood T cell repertoires in COVID-19. Only in-frame clones appear in the TCRdb table, and some are missing; sequencing was by immunoSEQ multiplex PCR. Here the sample spans 110,000 to 150,000 clones, more than 75% being singletons. The sequencing input was PBMCs or T cells enriched from blood (not recorded which). The receptor source for this set is a man in his sixties who had recovered from COVID-19.

This clone was counted between two and nine times. The chain joins TRBV18 to TRBJ1-1; D is unclear. With 4 bases removed from V and 8 bases from J, the gap between germline ends came to 11 bases. The germline gives CDR1 KGHSH, CDR2 LQKENI. The CDR3 loop spans 12 amino acids. Here the CDR3 DNA reads TGTGCCAGCTCACGGAGGGAGTCGGAAGCTTTCTTT. This sequence encodes CASSRRESEAFF.

This clone was picked up one time. V usage is TRBV5-1 and J usage is TRBJ2-1, with 7 bases identical to TRBD2. In germline, CDR1 is SGHRS, CDR2 YFSETQ. Losses at the gene ends were 1 base for V and 7 bases for J; bases not matched to a gene: 8. The CDR3 totals 15 residues. The DNA for the CDR3 is TGCGCCAGCAGCTTGCTCGGGGGGTCAAAGAATGAGCAGTTCTTC. Amino acids: CASSLLGGSKNEQFF.

The J gene is TRBJ1-5, the V gene TRBV28; D ambiguous. Between the trimmed V and J ends, which lost 2 bases and 4 bases, there was a span of 9 bases. This CDR3 comprises 14 residues. From germline, CDR1 is MDHEN and CDR2 SYDVKM. CDR3 loop: CASSLVQANQPQHF. The CDR3 DNA reads as TGTGCCAGCAGTTTAGTTCAGGCGAATCAGCCCCAGCATTTT.

The table lists this clone with a few counts. CDR3 nucleotides: TGTGCCAGCAGCGTGACCTCGGGGAACACTGAAGCTTTCTTT. The encoded protein is CASSVTSGNTEAFF. The rearrangement links TRBV11-2 to TRBJ1-1; the D is unclear. The V gene lost 5 bases and the J gene lost 1 base, with 11 bases spanning the gap. CDR3 length: 14 amino acids. Germline lookup yields CDR1 SGHAT and CDR2 FQNNGV.

The genes are TRBV30 and TRBJ1-3; no clear D. The CDR3 runs to 14 residues. Germline CDR1 and CDR2: GTSNPN and SVGIG (reference sequence). The V end was cut by 4 bases, the J end by 0 bases, with 10 bases between. The CDR3 nucleotides read TGTGCCTGGACGGCGGCCATCTCTGGAAACACCATATATTTT. This codes for CAWTAAISGNTIYF.

J is TRBJ2-1 and V is TRBV7-6, with a tentative D call TRBD1 (6 bases). There are 16 residues in the CDR3. Looked up from germline, CDR1 is SGHVS and CDR2 is FNYEAQ. V lost 5 bases, J lost 3 bases, and 17 bases lay in between. CDR3 residues: CASSPATGNFYNEQFF. The CDR3 DNA sequence: TGTGCCAGCAGCCCGGCGACAGGAAATTTCTACAATGAGCAGTTCTTC.

This clone was picked up a small number of times. This chain connects TRBV11-2 to TRBJ1-5, with a possible D match to TRBD1 (5 bases). Germline CDR1 SGHAT, CDR2 FQNNGV. Deletions cut 5 bases from V and 5 bases from J, with 16 bases between. CDR3 length: 15 residues. Written as DNA, the CDR3 is TGTGCCAGCAGCCAAAGCGGGGGGAGGTATCAGCCCCAGCATTTT. It encodes CASSQSGGRYQPQHF.